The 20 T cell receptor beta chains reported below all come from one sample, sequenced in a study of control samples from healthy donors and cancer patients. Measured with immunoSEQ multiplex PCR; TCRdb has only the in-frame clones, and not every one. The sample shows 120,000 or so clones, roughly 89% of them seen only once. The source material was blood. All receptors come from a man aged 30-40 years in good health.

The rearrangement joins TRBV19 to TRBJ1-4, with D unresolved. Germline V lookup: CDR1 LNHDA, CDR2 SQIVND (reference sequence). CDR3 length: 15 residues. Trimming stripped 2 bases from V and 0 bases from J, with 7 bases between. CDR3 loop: CASSIRPPTNEKLFF. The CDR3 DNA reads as TGTGCCAGTAGTATACGCCCCCCAACTAATGAAAAACTGTTTTTT.

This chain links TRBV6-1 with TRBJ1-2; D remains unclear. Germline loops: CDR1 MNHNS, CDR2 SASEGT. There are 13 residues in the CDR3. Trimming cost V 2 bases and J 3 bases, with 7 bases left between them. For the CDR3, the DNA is TGTGCCAGCAGTGAAACACCGCACTATGGCTACACCTTC. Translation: CASSETPHYGYTF.

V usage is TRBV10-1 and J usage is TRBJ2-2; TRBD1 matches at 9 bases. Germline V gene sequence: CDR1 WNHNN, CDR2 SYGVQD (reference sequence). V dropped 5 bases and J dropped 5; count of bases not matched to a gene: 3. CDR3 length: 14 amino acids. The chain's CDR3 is CASSSGTGTGELFF. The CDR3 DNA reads TGCGCCAGCAGTTCCGGGACAGGGACCGGGGAGCTGTTTTTT.

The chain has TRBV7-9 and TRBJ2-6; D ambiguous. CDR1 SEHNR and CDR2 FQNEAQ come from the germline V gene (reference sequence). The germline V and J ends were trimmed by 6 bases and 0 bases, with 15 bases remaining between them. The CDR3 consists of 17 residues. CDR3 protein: CASSLSPTYSGANVLTF. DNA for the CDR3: TGTGCCAGCAGTCTTAGTCCTACCTACTCTGGGGCCAACGTCCTGACTTTC.

CDR3 amino acids: CASRTGWGPQYF. Written as DNA, the CDR3 is TGTGCCAGCAGGACAGGGTGGGGGCCCCAGTACTTC. The chain uses TRBV6-5 and TRBJ2-5, with 7 positions matching TRBD1. The ends lost 6 bases at V and 9 bases at J; junction bases unmatched: 7. The CDR3 totals 12 residues. Germline loops: CDR1 MNHEY, CDR2 SVGAGI.

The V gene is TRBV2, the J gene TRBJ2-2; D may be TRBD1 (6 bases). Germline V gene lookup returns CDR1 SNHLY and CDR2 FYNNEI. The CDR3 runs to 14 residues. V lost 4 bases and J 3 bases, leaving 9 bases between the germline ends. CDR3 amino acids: CASSVYRDTGELFF. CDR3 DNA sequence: TGTGCCAGCAGTGTTTACAGGGACACCGGGGAGCTGTTTTTT.

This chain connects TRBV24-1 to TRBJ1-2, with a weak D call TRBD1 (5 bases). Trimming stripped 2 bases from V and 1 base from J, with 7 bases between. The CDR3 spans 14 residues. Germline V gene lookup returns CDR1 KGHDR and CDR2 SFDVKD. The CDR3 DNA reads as TGTGCCACCAGTGATTGGGGGGTTAACTATGGCTACACCTTC. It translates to CATSDWGVNYGYTF.

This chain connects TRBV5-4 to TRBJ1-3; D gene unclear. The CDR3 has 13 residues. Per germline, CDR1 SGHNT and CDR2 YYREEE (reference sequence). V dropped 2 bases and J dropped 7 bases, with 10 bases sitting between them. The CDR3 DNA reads TGTGCCAGCAGCTTAACCGGGTCGAACACCATATATTTT. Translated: CASSLTGSNTIYF.

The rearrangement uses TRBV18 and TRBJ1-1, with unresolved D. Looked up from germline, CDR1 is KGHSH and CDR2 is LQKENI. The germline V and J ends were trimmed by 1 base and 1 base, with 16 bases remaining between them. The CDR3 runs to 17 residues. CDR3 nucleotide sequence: TGTGCCAGCTCACCACAGCAAGCAGGTGCCTCGAACACTGAAGCTTTCTTT. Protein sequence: CASSPQQAGASNTEAFF. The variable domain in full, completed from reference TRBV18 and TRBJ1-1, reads NAGVMQNPRHLVRRRGQEARLRCSPMKGHSHVYWYRQLPEEGLKFMVYLQKENIIDESGMPKERFSAEFPKEGPSILRIQQVVRGDSAAYFCASSPQQAGASNTEAFFGQGTRLTVV.

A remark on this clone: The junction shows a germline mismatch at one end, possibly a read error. Written as DNA, the CDR3 is TGTGCCAGCCGCCACGAGGGAAACACTGAAGCTTTCTTT. Its translation is CASRHEGNTEAFF. The rearrangement uses TRBV3-1 (or the pseudogene TRBV3-2) and TRBJ1-1; unclear D gene. Germline CDR1 LGHDT, CDR2 YNNKEL (reference sequence). The CDR3 covers 13 residues.

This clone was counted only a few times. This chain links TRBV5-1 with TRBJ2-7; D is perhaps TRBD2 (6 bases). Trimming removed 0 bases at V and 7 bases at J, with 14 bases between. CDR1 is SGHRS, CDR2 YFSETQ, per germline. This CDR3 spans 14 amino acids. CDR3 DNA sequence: TGCGCCAGCAGCTTGGCTCCGGGGGTCTATGAGCAGTACGTC. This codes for CASSLAPGVYEQYV.

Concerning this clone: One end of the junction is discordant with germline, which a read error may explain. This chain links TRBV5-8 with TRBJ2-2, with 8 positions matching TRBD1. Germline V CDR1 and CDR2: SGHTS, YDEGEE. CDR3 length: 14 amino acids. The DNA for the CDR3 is TGTGCCAACCCGCAGGGGGCGAAAACCGGGGAGCTGTTTTTT. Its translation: CANPQGAKTGELFF.

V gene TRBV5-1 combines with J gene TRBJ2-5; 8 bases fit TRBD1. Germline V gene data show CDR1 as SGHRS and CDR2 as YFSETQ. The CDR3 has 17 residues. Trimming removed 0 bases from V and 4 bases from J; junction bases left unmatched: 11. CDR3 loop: CASSLGTGSVVGETQYF. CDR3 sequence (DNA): TGCGCCAGCAGCTTGGGGACAGGGAGTGTGGTCGGAGAGACCCAGTACTTC.

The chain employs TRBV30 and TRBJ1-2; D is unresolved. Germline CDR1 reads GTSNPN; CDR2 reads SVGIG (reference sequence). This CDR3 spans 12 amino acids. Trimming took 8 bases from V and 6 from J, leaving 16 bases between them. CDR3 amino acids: CAVTNSWNGYTF. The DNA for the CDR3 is TGTGCCGTAACCAACAGCTGGAATGGCTACACCTTC. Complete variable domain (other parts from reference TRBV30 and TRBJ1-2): SQTIHQWPATLVQPVGSPLSLECTVEGTSNPNLYWYRQAAGRGLQLLFYSVGIGQISSEVPQNLSASRPQDRQFILSSKKLLLSDSGFYLCAVTNSWNGYTFGSGTRLTVV.

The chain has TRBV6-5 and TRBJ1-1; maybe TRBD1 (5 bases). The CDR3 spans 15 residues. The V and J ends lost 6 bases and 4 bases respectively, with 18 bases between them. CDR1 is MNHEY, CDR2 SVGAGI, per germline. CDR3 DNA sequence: TGTGCCAGCAGCTCGGGCAGCGGGGCGAGCACTGAAGCTTTCTTT. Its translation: CASSSGSGASTEAFF.

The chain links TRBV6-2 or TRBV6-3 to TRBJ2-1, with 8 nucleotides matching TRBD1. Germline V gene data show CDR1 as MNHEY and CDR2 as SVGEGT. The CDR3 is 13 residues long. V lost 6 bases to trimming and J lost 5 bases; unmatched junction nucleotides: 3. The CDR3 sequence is CASSWTGNNEQFF. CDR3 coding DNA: TGTGCCAGCAGCTGGACAGGGAACAATGAGCAGTTCTTC.

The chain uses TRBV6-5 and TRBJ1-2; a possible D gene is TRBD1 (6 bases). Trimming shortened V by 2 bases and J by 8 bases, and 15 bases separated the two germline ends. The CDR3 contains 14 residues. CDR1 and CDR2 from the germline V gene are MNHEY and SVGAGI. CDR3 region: CASSYQTGLGGYTF. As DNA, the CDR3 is TGTGCCAGCAGTTACCAGACAGGTCTGGGGGGCTACACCTTC.

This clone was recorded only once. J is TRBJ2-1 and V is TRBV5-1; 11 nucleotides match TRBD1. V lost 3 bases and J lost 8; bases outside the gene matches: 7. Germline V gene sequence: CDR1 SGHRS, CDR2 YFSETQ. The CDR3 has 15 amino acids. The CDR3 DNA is TGCGCCAGCAGCTCCGGGACAGGGGGGTTCGATGAGCAGTTCTTC. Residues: CASSSGTGGFDEQFF.

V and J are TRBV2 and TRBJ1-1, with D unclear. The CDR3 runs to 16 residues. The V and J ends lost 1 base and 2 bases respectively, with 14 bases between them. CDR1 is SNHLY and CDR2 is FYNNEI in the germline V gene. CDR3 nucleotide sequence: TGTGCCAGCAGTGAAGGGCAGGCGACGGAAAACACTGAAGCTTTCTTT. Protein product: CASSEGQATENTEAFF.

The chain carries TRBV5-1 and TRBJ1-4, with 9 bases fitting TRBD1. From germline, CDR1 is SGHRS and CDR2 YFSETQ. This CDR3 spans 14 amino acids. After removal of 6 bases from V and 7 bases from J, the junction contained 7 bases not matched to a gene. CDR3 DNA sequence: TGCGCCAGCACCCCCGGGACAGGGCTTGAAAAACTGTTTTTT. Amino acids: CASTPGTGLEKLFF.